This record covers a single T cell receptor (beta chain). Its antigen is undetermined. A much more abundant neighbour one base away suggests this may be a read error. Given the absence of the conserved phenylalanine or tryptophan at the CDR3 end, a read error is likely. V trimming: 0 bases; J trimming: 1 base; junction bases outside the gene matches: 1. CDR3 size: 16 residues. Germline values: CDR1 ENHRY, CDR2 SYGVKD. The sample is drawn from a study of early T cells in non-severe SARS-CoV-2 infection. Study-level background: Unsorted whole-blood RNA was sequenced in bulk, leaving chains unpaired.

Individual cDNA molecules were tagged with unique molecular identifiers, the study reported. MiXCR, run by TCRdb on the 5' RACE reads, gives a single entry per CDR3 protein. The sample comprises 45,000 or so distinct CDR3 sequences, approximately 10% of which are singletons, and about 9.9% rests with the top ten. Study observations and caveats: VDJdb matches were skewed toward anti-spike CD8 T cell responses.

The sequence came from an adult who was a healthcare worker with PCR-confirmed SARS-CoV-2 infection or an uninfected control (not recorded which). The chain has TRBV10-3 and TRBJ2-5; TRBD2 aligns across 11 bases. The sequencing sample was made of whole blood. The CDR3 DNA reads TGTGCCATCAGTGAGTCACTAGCGGGGGCCCAAGAGACCCAGTACTCC. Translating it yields CAISESLAGAQETQYS.